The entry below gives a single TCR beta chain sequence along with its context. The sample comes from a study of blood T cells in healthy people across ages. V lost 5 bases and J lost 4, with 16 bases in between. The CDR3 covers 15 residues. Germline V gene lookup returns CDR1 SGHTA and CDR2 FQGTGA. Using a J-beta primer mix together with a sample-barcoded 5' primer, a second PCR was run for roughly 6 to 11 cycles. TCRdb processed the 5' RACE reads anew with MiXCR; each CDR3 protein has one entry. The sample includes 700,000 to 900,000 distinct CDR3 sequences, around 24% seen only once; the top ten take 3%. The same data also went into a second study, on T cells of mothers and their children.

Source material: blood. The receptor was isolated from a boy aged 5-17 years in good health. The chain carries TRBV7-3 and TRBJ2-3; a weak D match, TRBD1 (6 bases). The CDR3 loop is CASSPTGQSPDTQYF. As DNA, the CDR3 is TGTGCCAGCAGCCCGACCGGACAGTCCCCAGATACGCAGTATTTT.